Listed below are T cell receptor beta chains from one sample, sequenced in a study of graft-versus-host responses after intestinal transplantation. Some clones are missing from TCRdb's copy, which holds only in-frame ones; the method was immunoSEQ multiplex PCR. Among some 87,000 clones listed, roughly 92% were seen once. Their cognate antigens are unknown. The sample in question was unstimulated CD4+ T cells sorted from spleen or lymph node cells, obtained before intestinal transplant. Receptor source: a human donor who received an intestinal transplant. The CDR3 runs from the conserved cysteine through the conserved F or W. The order of the fields is CDR3 DNA, CDR3 protein, clone size, J gene, V gene, D gene. D genes are given only for firm matches. Clone sizes are given selectively: once, few, many, or a class where the clone is expanded.

TGCAGCGTTGCAACAGGTCAAGAGACCCAGTACTTC | CSVATGQETQYF | NA | TRBJ2-5 | TRBV29-1 | NA
TGCGCCAGCAGCTTGGACAGGGGCACAGATACGCAGTATTTT | CASSLDRGTDTQYF | NA | TRBJ2-3 | TRBV5-1 | NA
TGTGCCATCAGTGGACGGCAGGGTAATAATCAGCCCCAGCATTTT | CAISGRQGNNQPQHF | NA | TRBJ1-5 | TRBV10-3 | NA
TGTGCCAGCACTGGGAGACAGCGGTACTCTGGGGCCAACGTCCTGACTTTC | CASTGRQRYSGANVLTF | NA | TRBJ2-6 | TRBV2 | NA
TGTGCCAGCCTACAAGGGGGGGAGCAGTACTTC | CASLQGGEQYF | NA | TRBJ2-7 | TRBV19 | NA
TGTGCCAGCAGCGTAGGGGGACAAGGACTAGCGGAGTCCTACAATGAGCAGTTCTTC | CASSVGGQGLAESYNEQFF | once | TRBJ2-1 | TRBV9 | TRBD2
TGTGCCAGCAGCTTGTCCTCCCCTAGCAATCAGCCCCAGCATTTT | CASSLSSPSNQPQHF | NA | TRBJ1-5 | TRBV5-6 | NA
TGTGCCAGCAGTTTCTATGGACAGGTAGCGGGGGAGCTGTTTTTT | CASSFYGQVAGELFF | NA | TRBJ2-2 | TRBV28 | TRBD1
TGTGCCAGCAGCCCCCAGCTGGGGGTCTCTGGAAACACCATATATTTT | CASSPQLGVSGNTIYF | once | TRBJ1-3 | TRBV9 | NA
TGTGCCAGTAGTCTCGGACAGGGTTTTAACACTGAAGCTTTCTTT | CASSLGQGFNTEAFF | NA | TRBJ1-1 | TRBV19 | TRBD1
TGCAGCGTCGAAAGACGGGTTGGACTAGCGGGGCAAGAGACCCAGTACTTC | CSVERRVGLAGQETQYF | NA | TRBJ2-5 | TRBV29-1 | TRBD2
TGCGCCAGCAGCTTGGACAGGGAAAACTATGGCTACACCTTC | CASSLDRENYGYTF | NA | TRBJ1-2 | TRBV5-1 | NA
TGTGCCAGCAGCCCTCCCGGGGTACCCCCCTACGAGCAGTACTTC | CASSPPGVPPYEQYF | once | TRBJ2-7 | TRBV7-2 | NA
TGTGCCATCAGTGAGCAAGGTAGCGGGAGGGCTTCAAATGAGCAGTTCTTC | CAISEQGSGRASNEQFF | NA | TRBJ2-1 | TRBV10-3 | TRBD2
TGTGCCAGCAGTTCGGGACACGGTTACGAGCAGTACTTC | CASSSGHGYEQYF | NA | TRBJ2-7 | TRBV5-6 | NA
TGCGCCAGCAGCCGTTTGACAGGGGATTTTTATCTAACTGAAGCTTTCTTT | CASSRLTGDFYLTEAFF | NA | TRBJ1-1 | TRBV5-1 | TRBD1
TGTGCCAGCAGTTTAGCGGGAGGCCCATACAATGAGCAGTTCTTC | CASSLAGGPYNEQFF | NA | TRBJ2-1 | TRBV28 | TRBD2
TGTGCCAGCAGTGCGGGACAGCCTAACACTGAAGCTTTCTTT | CASSAGQPNTEAFF | NA | TRBJ1-1 | TRBV2 | TRBD1
TGTGCCAGTAATATAGGCGTTGGGGCGTTAACTAATGAAAAACTGTTTTTT | CASNIGVGALTNEKLFF | NA | TRBJ1-4 | TRBV19 | NA